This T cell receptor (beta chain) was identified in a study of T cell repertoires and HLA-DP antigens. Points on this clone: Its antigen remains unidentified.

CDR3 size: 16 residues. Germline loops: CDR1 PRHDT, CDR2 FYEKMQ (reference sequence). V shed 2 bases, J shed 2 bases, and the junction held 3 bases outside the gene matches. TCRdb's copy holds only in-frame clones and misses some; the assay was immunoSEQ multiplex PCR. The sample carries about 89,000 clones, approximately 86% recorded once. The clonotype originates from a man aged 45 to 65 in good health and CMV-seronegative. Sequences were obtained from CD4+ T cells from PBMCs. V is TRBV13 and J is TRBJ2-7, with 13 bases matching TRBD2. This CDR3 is CASSLRTSGRAYEQYF. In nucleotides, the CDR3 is TGTGCCAGCAGCTTAAGGACTAGCGGGAGAGCCTACGAGCAGTACTTC.